These 30 T cell receptor beta chains came from one sample sequenced in a study of cytomegalovirus exposure and HLA in healthy donors. The PCR ran on 60 Vbeta and 13 Jbeta primers. Measured with immunoSEQ multiplex PCR; TCRdb has only the in-frame clones, and not every one. The sample consists of around 200,000 clones, around 80% of them appearing once. Sequencing was performed on PBMCs. The receptors were sampled from a woman aged 60 to 75 in good health and CMV-seropositive.

This chain links TRBV28 with TRBJ2-1; 8 nucleotides align to TRBD2. This CDR3 is 15 amino acids long. The junction had 0 bases not matched to a gene; V was cut back by 2 bases and J by 0 bases. CDR1 and CDR2 (germline): MDHEN, SYDVKM. This CDR3 is CASSLRGGSYNEQFF. The CDR3 DNA follows: TGTGCCAGCAGTTTACGGGGGGGCTCCTACAATGAGCAGTTCTTC.

V usage is TRBV4-2 and J usage is TRBJ1-1; perhaps TRBD1 as D (6 bases). Per the germline V gene, CDR1 is LGHNA and CDR2 is YNFKEQ. This CDR3 region has 15 residues. The ends were cut back, 6 bases at V and 1 base at J, with 15 bases in the middle. The CDR3 DNA reads as TGTGCCAGCAGGCAACAGGGTTGGGGGAACACTGAAGCTTTCTTT. It translates to CASRQQGWGNTEAFF.

The chain has TRBV6-5 and TRBJ1-2, with TRBD1 matching 8 bases. The CDR3 spans 13 residues. V gave up 6 bases and J gave up 8 bases; unmatched junction bases: 8. Germline V lookup: CDR1 MNHEY, CDR2 SVGAGI. The CDR3 loop is CASSSDRVRGYTF. CDR3 nucleotide sequence: TGTGCCAGCAGCTCGGACAGGGTACGCGGCTACACCTTC.

The chain couples TRBV2 to TRBJ1-2; 10 positions match TRBD1. The germline gives CDR1 SNHLY, CDR2 FYNNEI. The CDR3 has 16 residues. V was pared by 4 bases and J by 3 bases, with 8 bases of the junction left unmatched. The DNA for the CDR3 is TGTGCCAGCAGTGTAGACGGGACAGGGGCCTACTATGGCTACACCTTC. This encodes CASSVDGTGAYYGYTF.

CDR3 sequence (DNA): TGTGCCAGCAGCCAGCAGGCCTACAGTGAAGCTTTCTTT. Its translation: CASSQQAYSEAFF. The J gene is TRBJ1-1, the V gene TRBV4-2; D not certain. Germline lookup yields CDR1 LGHNA and CDR2 YNFKEQ. This CDR3 comprises 13 residues. V lost 3 bases, J lost 7 bases, and 12 bases lay in between.

The V and J genes are TRBV7-9 and TRBJ2-3, with 8 bases lining up with TRBD2. The trim removed 2 bases at V and 3 bases at J, leaving 4 bases unmatched. The CDR3 contains 15 residues. From germline, CDR1 is SEHNR and CDR2 FQNEAQ (reference sequence). The CDR3 loop is CASSLMGLVTDTQYF. For the CDR3, the DNA is TGTGCCAGCAGCTTAATGGGACTAGTAACAGATACGCAGTATTTT.

V is TRBV28 and J is TRBJ2-7, with a possible D match to TRBD1 (6 bases). Germline V gives CDR1 MDHEN, CDR2 SYDVKM. Trimming left V 5 bases short and J 5 bases short, with 16 bases between. This CDR3 is built from 14 residues. Here the CDR3 DNA reads TGTGCCAGCAGTCGCCCAGGGGCGGTCAACGAGCAGTACTTC. Its protein is CASSRPGAVNEQYF.

In its sample, this clone was seen once. V is TRBV5-1 and J is TRBJ1-1; D possibly corresponds to TRBD1 (6 bases). This CDR3 comprises 14 residues. Trimming removed 4 bases from V and 3 bases from J, with 13 bases in between. Germline V CDR1 and CDR2: SGHRS, YFSETQ. DNA of the CDR3: TGCGCCAGCAGCCTCGCGGACAGAGACACTGAAGCTTTCTTT. This encodes CASSLADRDTEAFF.

A single count supports this clone. V gene TRBV14 combines with J gene TRBJ1-2, with no clear D. This CDR3 contains 15 residues. The germline CDR1 and CDR2 sequences are SGHDN and FVKESK. The V end lost 0 bases, the J end lost 8 bases, and 16 bases lay between the germline ends. CDR3 in amino acids: CASSQDHRTPGGYTF. The DNA of the CDR3 is TGTGCCAGCAGCCAAGATCACCGCACGCCGGGGGGCTACACCTTC.

This chain uses TRBV5-4 with TRBJ2-7, with TRBD1 identical over 8 bases. The CDR3 runs 14 residues. Germline CDR1 and CDR2: SGHNT and YYREEE (reference sequence). Trimming at V came to 4 bases and at J to 2 bases, leaving 5 bases not matched to a gene. In nucleotides, the CDR3 is TGTGCCAGCAGCAACCCGGGACAGGCCTACGAGCAGTACTTC. Protein product: CASSNPGQAYEQYF. Full variable domain (missing parts from reference TRBV5-4 and TRBJ2-7): ETGVTQSPTHLIKTRGQQVTLRCSSQSGHNTVSWYQQALGQGPQFIFQYYREEENGRGNFPPRFSGLQFPNYSSELNVNALELDDSALYLCASSNPGQAYEQYFGPGTRLTVT.

This clone was recorded only once. The rearrangement links TRBV6-5 to TRBJ2-1; D remains unclear. This CDR3 has 11 residues. Trimming pared 8 bases from V and 4 bases from J, leaving 6 bases between. Germline lookup yields CDR1 MNHEY and CDR2 SVGAGI. The CDR3 bases are TGTGCCAGCCGGAGATACAATGAGCAGTTCTTC. Its protein is CASRRYNEQFF.

The chain carries TRBV10-2 and TRBJ2-5; D unresolved. Germline V CDR1 and CDR2: WSHSY, SAAADI. The CDR3 contains 14 residues. Trimming cost V 10 bases and J 2 bases, with 17 bases left between them. CDR3 loop: CATCSTLAQETQYF. For the CDR3, the DNA is TGCGCCACCTGCTCGACTCTCGCACAAGAGACCCAGTACTTC.

The chain couples TRBV5-1 to TRBJ1-1; 8 bases align to TRBD1. J lost 3 bases, V lost 1 base, and 5 bases had no gene match. This CDR3 is built from 15 residues. CDR1 SGHRS and CDR2 YFSETQ come from the germline V gene. This chain's CDR3 is CASSLFNRGDTEAFF. The CDR3 coding sequence is TGCGCCAGCAGCTTGTTTAACAGGGGGGACACTGAAGCTTTCTTT.

The V and J genes are TRBV6-1 and TRBJ1-5; 7 bases match TRBD1. The CDR3 consists of 17 residues. V was pared by 3 bases and J by 0 bases, with 8 bases of the junction left unmatched. Germline V gene lookup returns CDR1 MNHNS and CDR2 SASEGT. In nucleotides, the CDR3 is TGTGCCAGCAGTGATGGCCAGGGGGTTGATAGCAATCAGCCCCAGCATTTT. Its protein is CASSDGQGVDSNQPQHF.

V gene TRBV6-1 combines with J gene TRBJ1-5; 8 nucleotides line up with TRBD1. Unmatched junction bases numbered 8, after V lost 7 bases and J lost 9 bases. CDR3 length: 13 residues. Looked up from germline, CDR1 is MNHNS and CDR2 is SASEGT. CDR3 sequence: CASTTGGVMPQHF. In DNA form, the CDR3 reads TGTGCCAGCACCACAGGGGGGGTAATGCCCCAGCATTTT.

This chain connects TRBV5-5 to TRBJ2-7, with a possible D match to TRBD1 (5 bases). CDR3 size: 13 residues. V was shortened by 2 bases and J by 5 bases, with 11 bases between the two germline ends. The germline V gene has CDR1 SGHKS and CDR2 YYEKEE (reference sequence). CDR3 in amino acids: CASSFQHRNEQYF. The CDR3 nucleotides read TGTGCCAGCAGCTTCCAGCACAGGAACGAGCAGTACTTC.

The CDR3 DNA follows: TGTGCCAGCAGCACAAACCCGGGACTAGCGGGGGGGCCGGCAGATACGCAGTATTTT. Its translation: CASSTNPGLAGGPADTQYF. The chain combines TRBV28 with TRBJ2-3; TRBD2 agrees at 16 bases. The V gene's germline CDR1 is MDHEN and CDR2 SYDVKM. This CDR3 is built from 19 residues. V lost 6 bases, J lost 4 bases, and 13 bases stayed unmatched. Combining the CDR3 with reference TRBV28 and TRBJ2-3 gives the whole variable domain DVKVTQSSRYLVKRTGEKVFLECVQDMDHENMFWYRQDPGLGLRLIYFSYDVKMKEKGDIPEGYSVSREKKERFSLILESASTNQTSMYLCASSTNPGLAGGPADTQYFGPGTRLTVL.

This chain links TRBV5-4 with TRBJ2-3; 10 nucleotides agree with TRBD1. V dropped 6 bases and J dropped 8; count of bases not matched to a gene: 12. Per germline, CDR1 SGHNT and CDR2 YYREEE (reference sequence). This CDR3 contains 15 residues. The CDR3 nucleotides read TGTGCCAGCACCCCACGGCAGGGACAGGGGTCTACGCAGTATTTT. Translated: CASTPRQGQGSTQYF.

The V and J genes are TRBV5-8 and TRBJ2-1, with D perhaps matching TRBD2 (6 bases). CDR1 and CDR2 from the germline V gene are SGHTS and YDEGEE. This CDR3 contains 14 residues. V was pared by 4 bases and J by 4 bases, with 12 bases between. CDR3 in DNA: TGTGCCAGCAGCGCGAGGACTATTTACAATGAGCAGTTCTTC. Translating gives CASSARTIYNEQFF.

The chain uses TRBV5-1 and TRBJ2-1; 7 nucleotides line up with TRBD2. CDR3 length: 15 residues. Looked up from germline, CDR1 is SGHRS and CDR2 is YFSETQ. The trim removed 1 base at V and 9 bases at J, leaving 10 bases unmatched. As DNA, the CDR3 is TGCGCCAGCAGCTTGTATTTTGGGGGGGGGAGTGAGCAGTTCTTC. This encodes CASSLYFGGGSEQFF.

The chain recombines TRBV5-1 with TRBJ1-6; a weak D match, TRBD1 (6 bases). Germline V CDR1 and CDR2: SGHRS, YFSETQ. V was clipped by 7 bases and J by 7 bases, with 12 bases between them. The CDR3 loop spans 13 amino acids. The CDR3 is CASQGYLNSPLHF. CDR3 coding DNA: TGCGCCAGCCAGGGGTATTTAAATTCACCCCTCCACTTT.

The chain is built from TRBV10-3 and TRBJ1-1, with a possible D match to TRBD1 (6 bases). CDR1 is ENHRY, CDR2 SYGVKD, per germline. CDR3 length: 14 amino acids. Between the trimmed V and J ends, which lost 3 bases and 0 bases, there was a span of 8 bases. CDR3 residues: CAISDWTVNTEAFF. CDR3 DNA: TGTGCCATCAGTGATTGGACAGTGAACACTGAAGCTTTCTTT.

V and J are TRBV2 and TRBJ2-2; a possible D gene is TRBD2 (6 bases). Looked up from germline, CDR1 is SNHLY and CDR2 is FYNNEI. The CDR3 extends over 15 amino acids. Deletions cut 5 bases from V and 2 bases from J, with 12 bases between. CDR3 coding DNA: TGTGCCAGCAGTATGGGGCGGGGTAACACCGGGGAGCTGTTTTTT. The encoded protein is CASSMGRGNTGELFF.

The V call is TRBV5-4, the J call TRBJ2-1; 12 nucleotides line up with TRBD2. The CDR3 length is 17 residues. With 0 bases clipped from V and 7 bases from J, the junction kept 8 bases outside the gene matches. Germline assignment: CDR1 SGHNT and CDR2 YYREEE (reference sequence). The CDR3 spells CASSLARLAGVINEQFF. The CDR3 nucleotides read TGTGCCAGCAGCTTGGCCCGACTAGCGGGAGTTATAAATGAGCAGTTCTTC.

This clone was counted once. The chain carries TRBV4-3 and TRBJ1-2; D unresolved. Germline V gives CDR1 LGHNA, CDR2 YSLEER. V lost 0 bases, J lost 6 bases, and 14 bases lay in between. There are 15 residues in the CDR3. The CDR3 is CASSQDLYKENGYTF. DNA of the CDR3: TGCGCCAGCAGCCAAGATTTATACAAGGAGAATGGCTACACCTTC.

The chain has TRBV21-1 and TRBJ2-2; the table gives TRBD1 as D, unverified against the DNA. TRBV21-1 represents a pseudogene. This CDR3 region has 17 residues. This CDR3 reads CASSKRPGVTNTGELFF. DNA of the CDR3: TGTGCCAGCAGCAAGCGGCCAGGGGTTACGAACACCGGGGAGCTGTTTTTT.

The chain is built from TRBV4-2 and TRBJ2-1; TRBD2 aligns across 11 bases. There are 16 residues in the CDR3. Unmatched junction bases numbered 2, after V lost 1 base and J lost 3 bases. Germline V lookup: CDR1 LGHNA, CDR2 YNFKEQ. The CDR3 bases are TGTGCCAGCAGCCAAGCGGGACTAGCGGACTACAATGAGCAGTTCTTC. It codes for CASSQAGLADYNEQFF.

The chain is built from TRBV29-1 and TRBJ2-1; 12 bases line up with TRBD2. CDR1 and CDR2 from the germline V gene are SQVTM and ANQGSEA. J was trimmed by 4 bases and V by 6 bases; bases with no gene match: 7. This CDR3 contains 15 residues. The CDR3: CSVPTSGGPYNEQFF. The CDR3 DNA is TGCAGCGTCCCGACTAGCGGGGGCCCGTACAATGAGCAGTTCTTC.

The rearrangement uses TRBV5-1 and TRBJ1-2; D is ambiguous. Germline V CDR1 and CDR2: SGHRS, YFSETQ. V was cut by 6 bases and J by 4 bases, with 16 bases left in between. This CDR3 has 14 residues. CDR3 coding DNA: TGCGCCAGCACCCCCACCTTAGTCGGCTATGGCTACACCTTC. Its translation: CASTPTLVGYGYTF.

This sequence joins TRBV28 and TRBJ2-3, with a possible D match to TRBD2 (6 bases). The germline CDR1 and CDR2 sequences are MDHEN and SYDVKM. The CDR3 consists of 17 residues. Trimming removed 4 bases at V and 2 bases at J, with 19 bases between. The CDR3 spells CASSSRGARGLTDTQYF. CDR3 in DNA: TGTGCCAGCAGTTCCCGCGGGGCCAGAGGACTCACAGATACGCAGTATTTT. Based on the CDR3 plus reference TRBV28 and TRBJ2-3, the full variable domain is DVKVTQSSRYLVKRTGEKVFLECVQDMDHENMFWYRQDPGLGLRLIYFSYDVKMKEKGDIPEGYSVSREKKERFSLILESASTNQTSMYLCASSSRGARGLTDTQYFGPGTRLTVL.